This T cell receptor beta chain was documented in a study of control samples from healthy donors and cancer patients. Here immunoSEQ multiplex PCR was the method, and the copy in TCRdb shows in-frame clones only, minus some. The data show 160,000 or so clones, more than 85% seen once. Germline values: CDR1 SGHVS, CDR2 FNYEAQ. V was cut by 1 base and J by 5 bases, with 11 bases left in between. CDR3 length equals 14 residues. The V call is TRBV7-6, the J call TRBJ2-5; no clear D gene. Source material: blood. This clonotype was sampled from a man aged 45 to 65 in good health. The chain's CDR3 is CASSLVEGRETQYF. The CDR3 nucleotides are TGTGCCAGCAGCTTAGTCGAAGGGCGGGAGACCCAGTACTTC.